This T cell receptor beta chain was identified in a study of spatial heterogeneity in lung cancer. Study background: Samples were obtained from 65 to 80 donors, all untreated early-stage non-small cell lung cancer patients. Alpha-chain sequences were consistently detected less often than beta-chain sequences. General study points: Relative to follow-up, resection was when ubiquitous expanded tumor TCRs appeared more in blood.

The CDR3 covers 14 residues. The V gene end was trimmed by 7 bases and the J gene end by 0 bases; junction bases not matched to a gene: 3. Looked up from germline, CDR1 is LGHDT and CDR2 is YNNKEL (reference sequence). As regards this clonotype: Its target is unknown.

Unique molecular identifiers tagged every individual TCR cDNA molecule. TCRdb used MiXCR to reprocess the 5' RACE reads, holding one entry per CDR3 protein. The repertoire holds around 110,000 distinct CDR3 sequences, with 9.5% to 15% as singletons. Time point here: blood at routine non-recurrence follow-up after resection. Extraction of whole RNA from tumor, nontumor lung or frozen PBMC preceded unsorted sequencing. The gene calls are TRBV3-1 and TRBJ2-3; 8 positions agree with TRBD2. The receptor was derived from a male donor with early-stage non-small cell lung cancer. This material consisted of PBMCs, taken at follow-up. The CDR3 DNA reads TGTGCCAGCACTAAGCGGGGGAGCACAGATACGCAGTATTTT. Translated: CASTKRGSTDTQYF.